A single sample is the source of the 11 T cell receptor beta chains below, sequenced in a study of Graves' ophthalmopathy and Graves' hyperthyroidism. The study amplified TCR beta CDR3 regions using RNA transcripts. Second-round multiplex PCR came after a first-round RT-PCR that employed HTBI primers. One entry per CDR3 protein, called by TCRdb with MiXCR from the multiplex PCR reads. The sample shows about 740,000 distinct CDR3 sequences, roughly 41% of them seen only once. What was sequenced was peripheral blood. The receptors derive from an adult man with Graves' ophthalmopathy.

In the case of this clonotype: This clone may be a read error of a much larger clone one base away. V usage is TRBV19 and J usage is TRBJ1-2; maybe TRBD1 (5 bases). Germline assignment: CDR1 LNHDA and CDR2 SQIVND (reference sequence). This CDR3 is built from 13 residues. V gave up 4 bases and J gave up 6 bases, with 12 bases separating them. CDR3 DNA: TGTGCCAGTAGTACGCAGGGTTTTGATGGCTACACCTTC. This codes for CASSTQGFDGYTF.

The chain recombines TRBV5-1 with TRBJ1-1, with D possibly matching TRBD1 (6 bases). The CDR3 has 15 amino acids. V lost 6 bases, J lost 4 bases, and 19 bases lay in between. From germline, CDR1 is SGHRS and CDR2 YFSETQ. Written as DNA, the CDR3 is TGCGCCAGCACCTCCTCGGCAGGGGCGGGCACTGAAGCTTTCTTT. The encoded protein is CASTSSAGAGTEAFF.

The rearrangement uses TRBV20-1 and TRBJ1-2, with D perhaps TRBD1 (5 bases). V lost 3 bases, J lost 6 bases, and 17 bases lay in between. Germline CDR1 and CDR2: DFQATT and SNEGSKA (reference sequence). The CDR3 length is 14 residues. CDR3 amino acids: CSASGGFRVDGYTF. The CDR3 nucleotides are TGCAGTGCTAGCGGGGGGTTTAGAGTCGATGGCTACACCTTC.

The CDR3 sequence: CASKRADTRNQPQHF. The CDR3 DNA follows: TGTGCCAGTAAGCGGGCGGACACCCGCAATCAGCCCCAGCATTTT. This rearrangement joins TRBV19 to TRBJ1-5; D perhaps matches TRBD1 (5 bases). CDR1 is LNHDA and CDR2 is SQIVND in the germline V gene (reference sequence). This CDR3 has 15 amino acids. Between the trimmed V and J ends, which lost 7 bases and 2 bases, there was a span of 15 bases.

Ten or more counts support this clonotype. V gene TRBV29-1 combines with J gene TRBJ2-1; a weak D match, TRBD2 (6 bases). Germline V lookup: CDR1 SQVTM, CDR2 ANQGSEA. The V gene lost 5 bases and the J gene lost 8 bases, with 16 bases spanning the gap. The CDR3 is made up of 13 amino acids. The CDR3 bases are TGCAGCGTTCTCTCGGGAGTCTTAGATGAGCAGTTCTTC. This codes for CSVLSGVLDEQFF.

The chain's CDR3 is CASATGADYNSPLHF. The CDR3 nucleotides read TGTGCCAGCGCGACAGGGGCTGACTATAATTCACCCCTCCACTTT. The chain employs TRBV6-2 or TRBV6-3 and TRBJ1-6; the match to TRBD1 covers 8 bases. The V segment lost 8 bases and the J segment 3 bases; nucleotides outside the gene matches: 6. The CDR3 is 15 residues long. Per the germline V gene, CDR1 is MNHEY and CDR2 is SVGEGT.

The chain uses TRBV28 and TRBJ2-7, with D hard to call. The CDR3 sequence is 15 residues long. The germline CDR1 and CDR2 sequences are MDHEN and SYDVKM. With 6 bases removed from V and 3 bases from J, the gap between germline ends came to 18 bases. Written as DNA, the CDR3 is TGTGCCAGCAGGAACCCAAACTCGGACGGCTACGAGCAGTACTTC. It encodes CASRNPNSDGYEQYF. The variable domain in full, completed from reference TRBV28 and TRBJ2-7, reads DVKVTQSSRYLVKRTGEKVFLECVQDMDHENMFWYRQDPGLGLRLIYFSYDVKMKEKGDIPEGYSVSREKKERFSLILESASTNQTSMYLCASRNPNSDGYEQYFGPGTRLTVT.

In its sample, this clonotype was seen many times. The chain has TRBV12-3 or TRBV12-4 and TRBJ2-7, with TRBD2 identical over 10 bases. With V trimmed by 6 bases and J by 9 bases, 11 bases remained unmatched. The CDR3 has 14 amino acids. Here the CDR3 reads CASRPAGGPSVQYF. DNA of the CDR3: TGTGCCAGCAGGCCAGCGGGAGGGCCTTCCGTGCAGTACTTC.

The CDR3 DNA reads TGTGCCACCAGGAAGGGCGAGGGGCTCGGTCCAGATACGCAGTATTTT. Translation gives CATRKGEGLGPDTQYF. This rearrangement joins TRBV10-3 to TRBJ2-3; the D call may be TRBD1 or TRBD2 (5 bases each). V lost 10 bases, J lost 4 bases, and 24 bases lay in between. The CDR3 spans 16 residues. The germline V gene encodes CDR1 ENHRY and CDR2 SYGVKD.

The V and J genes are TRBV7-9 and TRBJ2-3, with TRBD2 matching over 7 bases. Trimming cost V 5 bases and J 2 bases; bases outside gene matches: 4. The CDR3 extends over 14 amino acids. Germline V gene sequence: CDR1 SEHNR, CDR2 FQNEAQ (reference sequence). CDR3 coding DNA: TGTGCCAGCAGCCTCAGCGGGATCACAGATACGCAGTATTTT. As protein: CASSLSGITDTQYF.

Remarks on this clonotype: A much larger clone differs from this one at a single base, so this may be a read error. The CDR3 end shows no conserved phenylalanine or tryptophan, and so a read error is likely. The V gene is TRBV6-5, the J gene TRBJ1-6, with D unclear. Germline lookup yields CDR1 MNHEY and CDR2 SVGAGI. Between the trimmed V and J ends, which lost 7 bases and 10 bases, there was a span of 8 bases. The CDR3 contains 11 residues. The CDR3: CASNTASPLHL. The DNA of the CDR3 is TGTGCCAGCAACACAGCCTCACCCCTCCACCTT.